These 20 T cell receptor beta chains originate from one sample sequenced in a study of cytomegalovirus exposure and HLA in healthy donors. The PCR employed 60 Vbeta primers together with 13 Jbeta primers. The table came from immunoSEQ multiplex PCR; TCRdb's copy has only in-frame clones and leaves some out. The repertoire holds under 200,000 clones, with around 82% as singletons. The sequencing input was PBMCs. The receptors originated from a man in his sixties in good health and CMV-seronegative.

V and J are TRBV4-1 and TRBJ2-1; 8 bases agree with TRBD2. CDR1 is MGHRA, CDR2 YSYEKL, per germline. Unmatched junction bases numbered 13, after V lost 4 bases and J lost 5 bases. This CDR3 contains 17 residues. The CDR3 loop reads CASSRTFSGSENNEQFF. In nucleotides, the CDR3 is TGCGCCAGCAGCCGGACCTTCAGCGGGAGCGAGAACAATGAGCAGTTCTTC.

The chain combines TRBV10-3 with TRBJ1-6; 8 bases are a match to TRBD1. Trimming cost V 6 bases and J 5 bases; bases outside gene matches: 3. From germline, CDR1 is ENHRY and CDR2 SYGVKD. There are 14 residues in the CDR3. For the CDR3, the DNA is TGTGCCATCAGAGCGACAGGGGATAATTCACCCCTCCACTTT. Translation gives CAIRATGDNSPLHF.

This clone turned up a few times. The sample has other DNA sequences that encode this CDR3 too. This chain connects TRBV29-1 to TRBJ1-2; TRBD1 might be the D (6 bases). The CDR3 totals 13 residues. V was clipped by 7 bases and J by 1 base, with 13 bases between them. Looked up from germline, CDR1 is SQVTM and CDR2 is ANQGSEA. The CDR3 loop is CSAPEDSNYGYTF. In DNA form, the CDR3 reads TGCAGCGCCCCCGAGGACAGTAACTATGGCTACACCTTC.

This clone has only a few counts. The chain recombines TRBV15 with TRBJ2-1, with D perhaps TRBD2 (6 bases). V shed 0 bases and J shed 16 bases, with 19 bases lying between them. CDR1 is LNHNV, CDR2 YYDKDF, per germline (reference sequence). The CDR3 is made up of 14 amino acids. CDR3 amino acids: CATSRDNSFLAPFF. CDR3 bases: TGTGCCACCAGCAGAGATAATAGTTTTCTAGCGCCATTCTTC.

A remark on this clone: A read error may produce the germline difference seen at one junction end. This chain links TRBV7-9 with TRBJ2-5, with 7 bases aligning to TRBD2. Looked up from germline, CDR1 is SEHNR and CDR2 is FQNEAQ (reference sequence). The CDR3 is made up of 16 amino acids. CDR3 protein: CSSSLVVGGPQETQYF. The CDR3 region has the DNA TGTTCCAGCAGCTTAGTTGTGGGAGGGCCTCAAGAGACCCAGTACTTC.

Turning to this clone: The germline gene is not matched at one end of the junction; a read error may be the cause. The chain has TRBV7-9 and TRBJ2-7, with 7 nucleotides matching TRBD2. Germline assignment: CDR1 SEHNR and CDR2 FQNEAQ (reference sequence). This CDR3 spans 12 amino acids. This CDR3 reads CSSSGTSYEQYF. The CDR3, as DNA: TGTTCCAGCAGCGGGACTTCCTACGAGCAGTACTTC.

This clone has only one observation. The chain couples TRBV2 to TRBJ2-7, with D possibly being TRBD1 (5 bases). V was pared by 4 bases and J by 7 bases, with 11 bases between. The germline V gene encodes CDR1 SNHLY and CDR2 FYNNEI. This CDR3 contains 12 residues. CDR3 loop: CASSVSREEQYF. CDR3 nucleotide sequence: TGTGCCAGCAGTGTTAGCAGGGAAGAGCAGTACTTC.

The genes are TRBV29-1 and TRBJ2-7, with D tentatively TRBD2 (5 bases). Germline CDR1 and CDR2: SQVTM and ANQGSEA. V dropped 6 bases and J dropped 3 bases, with 30 bases sitting between them. This CDR3 comprises 18 residues. The CDR3 DNA follows: TGCAGCGTGGGCCCCCGGCCGGGATCGGGGTCGGCAAACTACGAGCAGTACTTC. Protein sequence: CSVGPRPGSGSANYEQYF.

This chain uses TRBV5-4 with TRBJ2-7; D perhaps matches TRBD1 (6 bases). Trimming removed 2 bases at V and 0 bases at J, with 9 bases between. Germline values: CDR1 SGHNT, CDR2 YYREEE (reference sequence). This CDR3 comprises 14 residues. CDR3 DNA: TGTGCCAGCAGCTTTGACAGGTACTCCTACGAGCAGTACTTC. Protein sequence: CASSFDRYSYEQYF.

V and J are TRBV7-3 and TRBJ1-1, with 7 bases lining up with TRBD1. Germline-derived CDR1 and CDR2 are SGHTA and FQGTGA. The CDR3 runs to 12 residues. After removal of 5 bases from V and 7 bases from J, the junction contained 4 bases not matched to a gene. CDR3 protein: CASSLSGGEAFF. CDR3 in DNA: TGTGCCAGCAGCCTCTCAGGGGGTGAAGCTTTCTTT.

This clone was observed once. The chain has TRBV4-2 and TRBJ2-3; 7 bases line up with TRBD2. The V gene end was trimmed by 6 bases and the J gene end by 3 bases; junction bases not matched to a gene: 12. Germline values: CDR1 LGHNA, CDR2 YNFKEQ. CDR3 length: 16 residues. CDR3 residues: CASRPKTGGRTDTQYF. CDR3 in DNA: TGTGCCAGCAGACCTAAAACGGGAGGTAGGACAGATACGCAGTATTTT.

This clone showed up just once. The rearrangement links TRBV14 to TRBJ2-3; the match to TRBD2 covers 9 bases. Germline assignment: CDR1 SGHDN and CDR2 FVKESK. CDR3 length: 14 amino acids. The junction had 8 bases not matched to a gene; V was cut back by 1 base and J by 12 bases. The CDR3 loop is CASSQAFSGGSQYF. The CDR3 nucleotides are TGTGCCAGCAGCCAAGCATTCAGCGGGGGGTCCCAGTATTTT.

The chain links TRBV29-1 to TRBJ2-1; 14 bases fit TRBD2. V was clipped by 4 bases and J by 4 bases; unmatched bases: 6. The CDR3 consists of 16 residues. Germline V gene sequence: CDR1 SQVTM, CDR2 ANQGSEA. The CDR3 reads CSVGGTSGSKYNEQFF. CDR3 in DNA: TGCAGCGTTGGAGGGACTAGCGGGAGTAAGTACAATGAGCAGTTCTTC.

A single count supports this clone. V is TRBV5-4 and J is TRBJ1-2, with 7 positions matching TRBD1. Germline trimming cut 4 bases from V and 0 bases from J; bases unmatched to any gene: 3. Germline values: CDR1 SGHNT, CDR2 YYREEE (reference sequence). The CDR3 extends over 14 amino acids. CDR3 amino acids: CASSKGTANYGYTF. The CDR3 DNA follows: TGTGCCAGCAGCAAAGGGACAGCTAACTATGGCTACACCTTC.

This sequence joins TRBV6-6 and TRBJ2-5; D not certain. CDR3 length: 12 amino acids. Per germline, CDR1 MNHNY and CDR2 SVGAGI (reference sequence). V was clipped by 2 bases and J by 5 bases, with 6 bases between them. This CDR3 is CASSYVQETQYF. CDR3 DNA: TGTGCCAGCAGTTACGTTCAGGAGACCCAGTACTTC.

The chain links TRBV30 to TRBJ2-3, with 13 bases that match TRBD2. Germline lookup yields CDR1 GTSNPN and CDR2 SVGIG (reference sequence). The CDR3 sequence is 17 residues long. Trimming removed 2 bases from V and 0 bases from J; junction bases left unmatched: 5. CDR3 bases: TGTGCCTGGAGTTTGGGACTAGCGGGAACTAGCACAGATACGCAGTATTTT. Amino acids: CAWSLGLAGTSTDTQYF.

The rearrangement joins TRBV18 to TRBJ1-1; 9 bases line up with TRBD1. The germline V gene has CDR1 KGHSH and CDR2 LQKENI. The CDR3 has 17 amino acids. V lost 4 bases, J lost 4 bases, and 13 bases stayed unmatched. The CDR3 loop is CASSQRQGGVGSTEAFF. DNA of the CDR3: TGTGCCAGCTCACAACGACAGGGGGGCGTCGGAAGCACTGAAGCTTTCTTT.

The chain links TRBV19 to TRBJ1-1; 7 bases are shared with TRBD1. The CDR3 has 18 residues. Germline assignment: CDR1 LNHDA and CDR2 SQIVND (reference sequence). V lost 0 bases, J lost 5 bases, and 15 bases stayed unmatched. Written as DNA, the CDR3 is TGTGCCAGTAGTATAGACACGACAGGGTTTCGAATGAGGACTGAAGCTTTCTTT. Translating it yields CASSIDTTGFRMRTEAFF.

V and J are TRBV29-1 and TRBJ2-7; TRBD1 matches at 8 bases. Germline trimming cut 1 base from V and 1 base from J; bases unmatched to any gene: 15. Germline values: CDR1 SQVTM, CDR2 ANQGSEA. This CDR3 is built from 18 residues. DNA of the CDR3: TGCAGCGTTGAAGGGACAGGGCAGAACTGGCCCGTTTCCTACGAGCAGTACTTC. Protein sequence: CSVEGTGQNWPVSYEQYF.

V gene TRBV7-8 combines with J gene TRBJ2-6; weak D call: TRBD2 (6 bases). The CDR3 consists of 18 residues. From germline, CDR1 is SGHVS and CDR2 FQNEAQ. Trimming shortened V by 3 bases and J by 0 bases, and 15 bases separated the two germline ends. CDR3 loop: CASSFRIADTSGANVLTF. The CDR3 nucleotides read TGTGCCAGCAGCTTTCGGATAGCGGACACCTCTGGGGCCAACGTCCTGACTTTC.